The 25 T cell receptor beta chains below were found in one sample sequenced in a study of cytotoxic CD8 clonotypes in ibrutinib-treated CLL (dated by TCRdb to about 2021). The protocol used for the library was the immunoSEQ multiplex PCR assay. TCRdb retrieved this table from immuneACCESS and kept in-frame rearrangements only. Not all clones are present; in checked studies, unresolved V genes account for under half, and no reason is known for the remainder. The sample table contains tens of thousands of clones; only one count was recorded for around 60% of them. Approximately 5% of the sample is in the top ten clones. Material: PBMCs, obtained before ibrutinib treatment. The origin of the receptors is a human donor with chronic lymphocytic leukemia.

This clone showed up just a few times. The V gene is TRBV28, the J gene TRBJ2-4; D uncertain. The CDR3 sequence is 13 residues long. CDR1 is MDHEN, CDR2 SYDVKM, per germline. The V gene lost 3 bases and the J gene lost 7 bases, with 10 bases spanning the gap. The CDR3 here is CASSLVPTNIQYF. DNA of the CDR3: TGTGCCAGCAGTTTGGTCCCTACCAACATTCAGTACTTC.

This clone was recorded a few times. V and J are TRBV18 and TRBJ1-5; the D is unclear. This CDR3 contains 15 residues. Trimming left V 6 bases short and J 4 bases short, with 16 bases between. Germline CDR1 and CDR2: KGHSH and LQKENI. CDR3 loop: CASSPRTSGNQPQHF. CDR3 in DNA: TGTGCCAGCTCCCCTCGGACCTCTGGTAATCAGCCCCAGCATTTT.

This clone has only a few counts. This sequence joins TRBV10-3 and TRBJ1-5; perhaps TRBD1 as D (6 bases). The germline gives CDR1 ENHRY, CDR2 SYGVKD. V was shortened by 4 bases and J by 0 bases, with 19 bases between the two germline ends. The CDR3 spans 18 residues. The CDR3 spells CAISGSLLGGVSNQPQHF. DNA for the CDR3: TGTGCCATCAGTGGCTCACTTTTAGGGGGAGTTAGCAATCAGCCCCAGCATTTT.

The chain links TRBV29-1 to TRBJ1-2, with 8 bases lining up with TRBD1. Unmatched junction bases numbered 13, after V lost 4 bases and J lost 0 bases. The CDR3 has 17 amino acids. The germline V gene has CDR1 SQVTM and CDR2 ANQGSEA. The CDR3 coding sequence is TGCAGCGTTGGGCCCGACGGACAGGGAGGGACTAACTATGGCTACACCTTC. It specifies CSVGPDGQGGTNYGYTF. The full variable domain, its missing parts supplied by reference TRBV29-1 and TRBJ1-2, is SAVISQKPSRDICQRGTSLTIQCQVDSQVTMMFWYRQQPGQSLTLIATANQGSEATYESGFVIDKFPISRPNLTFSTLTVSNMSPEDSSIYLCSVGPDGQGGTNYGYTFGSGTRLTVV.

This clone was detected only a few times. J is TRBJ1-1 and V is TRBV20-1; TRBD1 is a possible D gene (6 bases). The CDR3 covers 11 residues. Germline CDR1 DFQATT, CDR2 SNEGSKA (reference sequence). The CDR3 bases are TGCAGCGCAGGGGCCCACACTGAAGCTTTCTTT. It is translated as CSAGAHTEAFF.

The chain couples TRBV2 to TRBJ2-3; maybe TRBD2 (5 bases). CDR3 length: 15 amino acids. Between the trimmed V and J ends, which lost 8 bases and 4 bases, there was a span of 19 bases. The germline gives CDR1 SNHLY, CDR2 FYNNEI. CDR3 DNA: TGTGCCAGCTTCTTTGGGATGCCCGGGGCAGATACGCAGTATTTT. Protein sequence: CASFFGMPGADTQYF.

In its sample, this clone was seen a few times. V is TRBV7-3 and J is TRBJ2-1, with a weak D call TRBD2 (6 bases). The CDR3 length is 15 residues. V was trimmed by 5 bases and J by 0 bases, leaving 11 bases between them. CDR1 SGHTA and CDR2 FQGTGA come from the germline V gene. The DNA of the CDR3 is TGTGCCAGCAGCCCGGACTACCGCTCCTACAATGAGCAGTTCTTC. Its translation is CASSPDYRSYNEQFF.

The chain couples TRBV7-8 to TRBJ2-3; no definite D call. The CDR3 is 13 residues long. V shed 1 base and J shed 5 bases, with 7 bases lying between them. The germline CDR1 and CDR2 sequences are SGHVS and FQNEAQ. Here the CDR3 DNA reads TGTGCCAGCAGCTTAGATGGGGAAGATACGCAGTATTTT. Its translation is CASSLDGEDTQYF. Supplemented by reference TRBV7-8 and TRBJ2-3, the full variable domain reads GAGVSQSPRYKVAKRGQDVALRCDPISGHVSLFWYQQALGQGPEFLTYFQNEAQLDKSGLPSDRFFAERPEGSVSTLKIQRTQQEDSAVYLCASSLDGEDTQYFGPGTRLTVL.

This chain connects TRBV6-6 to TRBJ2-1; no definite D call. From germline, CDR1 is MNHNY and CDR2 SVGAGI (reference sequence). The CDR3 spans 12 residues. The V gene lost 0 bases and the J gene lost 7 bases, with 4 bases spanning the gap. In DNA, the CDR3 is TGTGCCAGCAGTTACTCGAGTAATGAGCAGTTCTTC. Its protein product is CASSYSSNEQFF.

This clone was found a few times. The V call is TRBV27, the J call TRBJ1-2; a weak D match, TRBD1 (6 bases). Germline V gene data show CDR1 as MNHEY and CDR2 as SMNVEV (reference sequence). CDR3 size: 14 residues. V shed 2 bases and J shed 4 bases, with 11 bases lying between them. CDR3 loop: CASSLRAGAYGYTF. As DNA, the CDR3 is TGTGCCAGCAGTTTACGGGCAGGGGCCTATGGCTACACCTTC.

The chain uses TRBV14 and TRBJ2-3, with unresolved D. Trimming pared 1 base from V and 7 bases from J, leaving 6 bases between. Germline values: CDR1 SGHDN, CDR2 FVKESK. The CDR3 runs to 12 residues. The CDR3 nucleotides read TGTGCCAGCAGCCAAGTCGTCCATACGCAGTATTTT. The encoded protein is CASSQVVHTQYF.

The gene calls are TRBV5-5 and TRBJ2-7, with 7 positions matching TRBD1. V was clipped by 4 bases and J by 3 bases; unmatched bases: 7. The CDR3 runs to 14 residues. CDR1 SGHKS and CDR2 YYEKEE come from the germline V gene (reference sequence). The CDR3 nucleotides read TGTGCCAGCAGCCTGGGACAGCGCGACTACGAGCAGTACTTC. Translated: CASSLGQRDYEQYF.

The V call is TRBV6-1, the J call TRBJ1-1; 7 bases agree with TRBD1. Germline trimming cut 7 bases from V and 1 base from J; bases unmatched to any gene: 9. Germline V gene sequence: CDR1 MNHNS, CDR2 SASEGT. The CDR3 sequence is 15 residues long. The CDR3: CASTRTRQGNTEAFF. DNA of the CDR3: TGTGCCAGCACTCGAACCCGACAGGGGAACACTGAAGCTTTCTTT.

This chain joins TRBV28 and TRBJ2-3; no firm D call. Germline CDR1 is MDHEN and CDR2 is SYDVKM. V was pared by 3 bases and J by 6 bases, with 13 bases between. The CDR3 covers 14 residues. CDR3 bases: TGTGCCAGCAGTTTTTTTCAAGTGAGGGATACGCAGTATTTT. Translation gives CASSFFQVRDTQYF.

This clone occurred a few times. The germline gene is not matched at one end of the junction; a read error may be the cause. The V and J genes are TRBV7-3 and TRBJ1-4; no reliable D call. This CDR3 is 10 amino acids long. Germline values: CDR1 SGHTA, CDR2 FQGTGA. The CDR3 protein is CASREPPYSF. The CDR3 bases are TGTGCCAGCAGGGAACCCCCGTATAGTTTT. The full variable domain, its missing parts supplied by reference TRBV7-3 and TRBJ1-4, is GAGVSQTPSNKVTEKGKYVELRCDPISGHTALYWYRQSLGQGPEFLIYFQGTGAADDSGLPNDRFFAVRPEGSVSTLKIQRTERGDSAVYLCASREPPYSFGSGTQLSVL.

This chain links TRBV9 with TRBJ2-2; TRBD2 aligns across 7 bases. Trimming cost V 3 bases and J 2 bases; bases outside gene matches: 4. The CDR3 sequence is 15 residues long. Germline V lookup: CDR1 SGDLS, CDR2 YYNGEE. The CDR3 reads CASSASGRNTGELFF. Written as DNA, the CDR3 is TGTGCCAGCAGCGCTAGCGGTAGAAACACCGGGGAGCTGTTTTTT.

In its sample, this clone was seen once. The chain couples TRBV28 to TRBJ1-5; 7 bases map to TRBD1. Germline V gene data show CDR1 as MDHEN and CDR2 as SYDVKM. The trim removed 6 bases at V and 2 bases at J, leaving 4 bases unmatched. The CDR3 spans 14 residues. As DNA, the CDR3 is TGTGCCAGCAGCTCCGGACAGGGCAATCAGCCCCAGCATTTT. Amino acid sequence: CASSSGQGNQPQHF.

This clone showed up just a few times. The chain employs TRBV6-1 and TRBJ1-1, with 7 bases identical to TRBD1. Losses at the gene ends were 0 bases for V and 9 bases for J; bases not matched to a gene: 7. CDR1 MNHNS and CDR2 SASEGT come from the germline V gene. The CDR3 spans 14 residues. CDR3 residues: CASSEALRTGKAFF. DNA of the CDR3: TGTGCCAGCAGTGAAGCCCTACGGACAGGAAAAGCTTTCTTT.

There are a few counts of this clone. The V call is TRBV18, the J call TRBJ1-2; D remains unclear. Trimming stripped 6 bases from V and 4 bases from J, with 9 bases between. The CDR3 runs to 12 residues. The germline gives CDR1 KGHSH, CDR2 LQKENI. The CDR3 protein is CASSHSLYGYTF. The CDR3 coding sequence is TGTGCCAGCTCCCACTCCCTCTATGGCTACACCTTC.

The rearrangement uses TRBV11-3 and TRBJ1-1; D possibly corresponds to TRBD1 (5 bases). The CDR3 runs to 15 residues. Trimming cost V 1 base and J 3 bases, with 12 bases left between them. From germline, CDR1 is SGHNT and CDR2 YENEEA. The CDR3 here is CASSLGQGLDTEAFF. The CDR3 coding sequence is TGTGCCAGCAGCTTAGGTCAGGGTTTGGACACTGAAGCTTTCTTT.

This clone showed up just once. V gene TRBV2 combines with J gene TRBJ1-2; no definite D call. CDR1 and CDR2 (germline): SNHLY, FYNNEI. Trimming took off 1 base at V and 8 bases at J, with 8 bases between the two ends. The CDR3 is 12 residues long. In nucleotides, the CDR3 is TGTGCCAGCAGTGAAGGGGGTCCAGGCTACACCTTC. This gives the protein CASSEGGPGYTF.

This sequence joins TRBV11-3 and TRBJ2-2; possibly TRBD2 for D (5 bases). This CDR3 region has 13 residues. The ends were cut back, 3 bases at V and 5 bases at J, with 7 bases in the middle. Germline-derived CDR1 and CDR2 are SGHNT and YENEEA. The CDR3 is CASSFRLTGELFF. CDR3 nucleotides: TGTGCCAGCAGCTTTAGACTAACCGGGGAGCTGTTTTTT.

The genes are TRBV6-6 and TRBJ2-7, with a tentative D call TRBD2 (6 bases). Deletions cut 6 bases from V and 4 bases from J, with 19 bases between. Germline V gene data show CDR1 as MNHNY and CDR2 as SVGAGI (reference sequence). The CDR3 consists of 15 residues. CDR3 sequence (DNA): TGTGCCAGCAGCCCCCGGGGGAATCCCCCTTACGAGCAGTACTTC. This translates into CASSPRGNPPYEQYF.

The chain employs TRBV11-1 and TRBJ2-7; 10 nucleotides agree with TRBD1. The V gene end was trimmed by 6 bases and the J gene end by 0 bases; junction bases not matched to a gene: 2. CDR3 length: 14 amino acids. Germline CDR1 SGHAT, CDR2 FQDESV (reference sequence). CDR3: CASRGQGSSYEQYF. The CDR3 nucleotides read TGTGCCAGCAGGGGACAGGGGAGCTCCTACGAGCAGTACTTC. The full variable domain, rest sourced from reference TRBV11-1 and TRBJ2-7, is EAEVAQSPRYKITEKSQAVAFWCDPISGHATLYWYRQILGQGPELLVQFQDESVVDDSQLPKDRFSAERLKGVDSTLKIQPAELGDSAMYLCASRGQGSSYEQYFGPGTRLTVT.

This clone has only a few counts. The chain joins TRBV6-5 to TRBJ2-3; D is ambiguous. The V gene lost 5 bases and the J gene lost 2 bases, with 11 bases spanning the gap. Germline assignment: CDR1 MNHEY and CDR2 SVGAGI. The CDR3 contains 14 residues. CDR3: CASSPTKYTDTQYF. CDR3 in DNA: TGTGCCAGCAGTCCGACCAAGTACACAGATACGCAGTATTTT.